The rows below give T cell receptor beta chains drawn from one sample of a study of cytomegalovirus exposure and HLA in healthy donors. The method was immunoSEQ multiplex PCR; TCRdb's version includes in-frame clones alone and lacks a portion of them. This sample has 110,000 or so clones; about 85% occur once, and the top ten carry approximately 3%. Material for sequencing was PBMCs. Receptor source: a woman younger than 35 in good health and CMV-seronegative. The CDR3 runs from the conserved cysteine through the conserved F or W. The D gene is left open where the match is weak. The size of a clone is reported for some rows only, either as once, few or many, or as a class for expanded clones.

J: TRBJ1-1; size: few; D: -; V: TRBV11-2; DNA: TGTGCCAGCAGCTTTGACGGGGCCGGGGGGCCGGGGGCTGAAGCTTTCTTT; CDR3: CASSFDGAGGPGAEAFF
J: TRBJ1-2; size: -; D: TRBD1; V: TRBV9; DNA: TGTGCCAGCAGGGGGACAGGGAGGGGGTCGGATGGCTACACCTTC; CDR3: CASRGTGRGSDGYTF
J: TRBJ1-4; size: many; D: TRBD1; V: TRBV6-1; DNA: TGTGCCAGCAGGCCGGGACAGGGCAATGAAAAACTGTTTTTT; CDR3: CASRPGQGNEKLFF
J: TRBJ2-5; size: -; D: TRBD2; V: TRBV6-5; DNA: TGTGCCAGCAGTTACGGCGGGAGGCTGGGGGAGACCCAGTACTTC; CDR3: CASSYGGRLGETQYF
J: TRBJ1-2; size: -; D: -; V: TRBV5-1; DNA: TGCGCCAGCAGCTTGGAGACAGACTATGGCTACACCTTC; CDR3: CASSLETDYGYTF
J: TRBJ2-1; size: -; D: -; V: TRBV6-1; DNA: TGTGCCAGCAGTGCCGACAGGGAGGCCTACAATGAGCAGTTCTTC; CDR3: CASSADREAYNEQFF
J: TRBJ2-7; size: -; D: -; V: TRBV2; DNA: TGTGCCAGCAGTGACAGTCCCGTCTACGAGCAGTACTTC; CDR3: CASSDSPVYEQYF
J: TRBJ2-7; size: -; D: -; V: TRBV5-6; DNA: TGTGCCAGCACCCTGGGGGCCCACGAGCAGTACTTC; CDR3: CASTLGAHEQYF
J: TRBJ2-2; size: -; D: TRBD2; V: TRBV5-6; DNA: TGTGCCAGCAGCCATACCGGGACTAGCGACTACGGGGAGCTGTTTTTT; CDR3: CASSHTGTSDYGELFF
J: TRBJ1-4; size: -; D: -; V: TRBV5-1; DNA: TGCGCCAGCAGCTTCAAAGGGGGAATAAATGAAAAACTGTTTTTT; CDR3: CASSFKGGINEKLFF
J: TRBJ1-2; size: -; D: TRBD1; V: TRBV28; DNA: TGTGCCAGCATCCCCCAGACAGGGAACTATGGCTACACCTTC; CDR3: CASIPQTGNYGYTF